The 10 T cell receptor beta chains reported below all come from one sample, sequenced in a study of T-cell memory formation after mild COVID-19. MiXCR, applied by TCRdb to the 5' RACE reads, yields one record per CDR3 protein. The sample records about 200,000 distinct CDR3 sequences, just over 9.5% being singletons. The sample comprised PBMCs or a T cell subset sorted from them (not recorded which). The receptor set was obtained from a man younger than 30 who had mild COVID-19 (a few samples of this study predate the infection). Cell type and time point are not known.

This sequence joins TRBV20-1 and TRBJ2-3; 7 bases agree with TRBD1. Per the germline V gene, CDR1 is DFQATT and CDR2 is SNEGSKA (reference sequence). V lost 6 bases to trimming and J lost 1 base; unmatched junction nucleotides: 4. This CDR3 is built from 13 residues. CDR3 protein: CSAPDRRTDTQYF. The CDR3 region has the DNA TGCAGTGCCCCGGACAGGCGCACAGATACGCAGTATTTT.

In this sample, this clonotype turned up many times. The chain links TRBV7-2 to TRBJ2-1; D remains unclear. The CDR3 length is 13 residues. CDR1 is SGHTA, CDR2 FQGNSA, per germline. V lost 2 bases, J lost 5 bases, and 7 bases lay in between. CDR3 region: CASSLRGNNEQFF. CDR3 sequence (DNA): TGTGCCAGCAGCTTAAGAGGCAACAATGAGCAGTTCTTC.

This clonotype was observed a few times. V usage is TRBV7-3 and J usage is TRBJ1-1, with D perhaps TRBD1 (5 bases). Trimming pared 4 bases from V and 0 bases from J, leaving 9 bases between. The CDR3 spans 14 residues. The germline CDR1 and CDR2 sequences are SGHTA and FQGTGA. CDR3 in DNA: TGTGCCAGCAGCTCGGGACGATTGAACACTGAAGCTTTCTTT. Amino acid sequence: CASSSGRLNTEAFF.

The J gene is TRBJ2-2, the V gene TRBV6-6, with D perhaps given as TRBD1 or TRBD2 (5 bases each). V lost 6 bases to trimming and J lost 7 bases, with 15 bases between them. CDR1 and CDR2 from the germline V gene are MNHNY and SVGAGI (reference sequence). The CDR3 sequence is 14 residues long. CDR3 sequence: CASRPPRAGGELFF. As DNA, the CDR3 is TGTGCCAGCAGACCCCCCAGGGCGGGCGGGGAGCTGTTTTTT.

This clonotype showed up many times. This rearrangement joins TRBV5-1 to TRBJ1-1, with 11 bases fitting TRBD1. The germline CDR1 and CDR2 sequences are SGHRS and YFSETQ. V was clipped by 4 bases and J by 6 bases; unmatched bases: 8. CDR3 length equals 15 residues. CDR3 sequence reads: CASSGQGAGSAEAFF. The DNA of the CDR3 is TGCGCCAGCAGCGGACAGGGGGCCGGTTCCGCTGAAGCTTTCTTT.

This chain uses TRBV29-1 with TRBJ2-1; D perhaps matches TRBD2 (6 bases). Trimming took 3 bases from V and 7 from J, leaving 22 bases between them. Germline V gene data show CDR1 as SQVTM and CDR2 as ANQGSEA. The CDR3 sequence is 16 residues long. The CDR3 DNA sequence: TGCAGCGTTGACCCTTGGGGTGGCTGGGGGGTAAATGAGCAGTTCTTC. This gives the protein CSVDPWGGWGVNEQFF.

This clonotype was seen ten or more times. V gene TRBV2 combines with J gene TRBJ2-7; D could derive from TRBD1 or TRBD2 (5 bases each). Trimming cost V 4 bases and J 4 bases, with 11 bases left between them. The CDR3 is 13 amino acids. Germline values: CDR1 SNHLY, CDR2 FYNNEI. The CDR3 DNA sequence: TGTGCCAGCAGTGCGGGGACCGGGTACGAGCAGTACTTC. Residues: CASSAGTGYEQYF.

This clonotype showed up many times. The CDR3 DNA reads as TGTGCCAGCAGCCTTCCTCGCGGGGGGAGCTCCTACGAGCAGTACTTC. The encoded protein is CASSLPRGGSSYEQYF. The V call is TRBV12-3 or TRBV12-4, the J call TRBJ2-7; 8 nucleotides match TRBD2. There are 16 residues in the CDR3. With V trimmed by 6 bases and J by 0 bases, 10 bases remained unmatched.

The chain couples TRBV4-3 to TRBJ2-1; TRBD1 matches at 8 bases. The germline CDR1 and CDR2 sequences are LGHNA and YSLEER. This CDR3 is built from 17 residues. Germline trimming cut 4 bases from V and 6 bases from J; bases unmatched to any gene: 14. CDR3 in amino acids: CASSRRTGTGFLNEQFF. CDR3 bases: TGCGCCAGCAGCCGTCGAACCGGGACAGGATTTCTCAATGAGCAGTTCTTC.

This clonotype has a count of ten or more. This chain links TRBV6-5 with TRBJ2-1; 12 bases line up with TRBD2. Trimming took 7 bases from V and 1 from J; bases not matched to a gene: 2. CDR1 and CDR2 (germline): MNHEY, SVGAGI. The CDR3 loop spans 15 amino acids. The CDR3 protein is CASNLAGGSYNEQFF. The CDR3 nucleotides are TGTGCCAGCAACCTAGCGGGGGGGTCCTACAATGAGCAGTTCTTC.